What follows are 27 T cell receptor beta chains derived from one specimen sequenced in a study of cytomegalovirus exposure and HLA in healthy donors. Primers included in the PCR were 60 Vbeta and 13 Jbeta primers. The method was immunoSEQ multiplex PCR; TCRdb's version includes in-frame clones alone and lacks a portion of them. The sample data list roughly 77,000 clones. Sample: PBMCs. These TCRs come from a female donor in good health and CMV-seropositive.

V and J are TRBV18 and TRBJ1-4; TRBD1 matches 9 bases. Unmatched junction bases numbered 7, after V lost 3 bases and J lost 8 bases. The CDR3 spans 15 residues. Germline CDR1 KGHSH, CDR2 LQKENI. The DNA of the CDR3 is TGTGCCAGCTCACCTACCGGGACAGGGTTGGAAAAACTGTTTTTT. It codes for CASSPTGTGLEKLFF.

V is TRBV6-5 and J is TRBJ2-5; tentatively, D is TRBD2 (6 bases). The CDR3 covers 14 residues. Germline CDR1 MNHEY, CDR2 SVGAGI. Trimming shortened V by 0 bases and J by 4 bases, and 9 bases separated the two germline ends. The CDR3 bases are TGTGCCAGCAGTTACTCGCGGGGCGGAGAGACCCAGTACTTC. Its translation is CASSYSRGGETQYF.

V gene TRBV7-9 combines with J gene TRBJ2-1, with 9 positions matching TRBD1. Germline V gives CDR1 SEHNR, CDR2 FQNEAQ (reference sequence). The CDR3 has 14 amino acids. Unmatched junction bases numbered 6, after V lost 5 bases and J lost 7 bases. CDR3 sequence: CASSLNGQGNEQFF. The CDR3 nucleotides read TGTGCCAGCAGCCTTAATGGACAGGGGAATGAGCAGTTCTTC.

This chain connects TRBV10-3 to TRBJ2-3, with 7 positions matching TRBD1. This CDR3 is 16 amino acids long. Germline CDR1 ENHRY, CDR2 SYGVKD. The V and J ends lost 2 bases and 0 bases, in that order; junction bases with no gene match: 5. CDR3 amino acids: CAISERQGPSTDTQYF. In DNA form, the CDR3 reads TGTGCCATCAGTGAGAGACAGGGCCCAAGCACAGATACGCAGTATTTT.

The chain is built from TRBV25-1 and TRBJ1-4; 7 nucleotides line up with TRBD1. The CDR3 has 13 amino acids. The junction had 3 bases not matched to a gene; V was cut back by 5 bases and J by 6 bases. Germline-derived CDR1 and CDR2 are MGHDK and SYGVNS. CDR3: CASSRQGDEKLFF. The CDR3 coding sequence is TGTGCCAGCAGTCGACAGGGAGATGAAAAACTGTTTTTT.

V is TRBV28 and J is TRBJ2-1; 13 nucleotides align to TRBD2. Germline V gene data show CDR1 as MDHEN and CDR2 as SYDVKM. Trimming at V came to 5 bases and at J to 8 bases, leaving 6 bases not matched to a gene. This CDR3 is 15 amino acids long. CDR3 nucleotide sequence: TGTGCCAGCAGTGACCGGGGACTAGCGGGGTATGAGCAGTTCTTC. Its translation is CASSDRGLAGYEQFF.

The chain recombines TRBV7-3 with TRBJ2-6, with 8 bases lining up with TRBD1. With V trimmed by 4 bases and J by 3 bases, 5 bases remained unmatched. Germline V gene data show CDR1 as SGHTA and CDR2 as FQGTGA. The CDR3 is made up of 16 amino acids. CDR3 loop: CASSSQGAHGANVLTF. The CDR3 DNA reads as TGTGCCAGCAGCTCCCAGGGGGCCCATGGGGCCAACGTCCTGACTTTC. The whole variable domain, filled in from reference TRBV7-3 and TRBJ2-6, reads GAGVSQTPSNKVTEKGKYVELRCDPISGHTALYWYRQSLGQGPEFLIYFQGTGAADDSGLPNDRFFAVRPEGSVSTLKIQRTERGDSAVYLCASSSQGAHGANVLTFGAGSRLTVL.

The chain joins TRBV7-9 to TRBJ2-1, with 11 bases fitting TRBD1. J lost 4 bases, V lost 5 bases, and 4 bases had no gene match. The CDR3 consists of 15 residues. Germline CDR1 SEHNR, CDR2 FQNEAQ (reference sequence). The DNA for the CDR3 is TGTGCCAGCAGCCTGGGACAGGGGGTTTACAATGAGCAGTTCTTC. It is translated as CASSLGQGVYNEQFF.

This rearrangement joins TRBV5-4 to TRBJ2-3; D gene unclear. Germline CDR1 reads SGHNT; CDR2 reads YYREEE (reference sequence). V was pared by 1 base and J by 2 bases, with 5 bases between. CDR3 size: 13 residues. CDR3 loop: CASSLWHTDTQYF. In DNA, the CDR3 is TGTGCCAGCAGCTTGTGGCACACAGATACGCAGTATTTT.

V and J are TRBV18 and TRBJ1-4; D uncertain. Germline CDR1 KGHSH, CDR2 LQKENI. The CDR3 has 14 amino acids. Deletions cut 2 bases from V and 4 bases from J, with 8 bases between. The chain's CDR3 is CASSPSSGNEKLFF. The CDR3 DNA is TGTGCCAGCTCACCATCCTCCGGTAATGAAAAACTGTTTTTT.

The chain combines TRBV11-2 with TRBJ2-5; 12 bases match TRBD1. V shed 5 bases and J 5 bases; nucleotides not matched to a gene: 6. The CDR3 runs 15 residues. Germline V gene sequence: CDR1 SGHAT, CDR2 FQNNGV. In DNA, the CDR3 is TGTGCCAGCAGCCTTCGGGACAGGGGGCCGGAGACCCAGTACTTC. Protein sequence: CASSLRDRGPETQYF.

J is TRBJ2-5 and V is TRBV6-5; 9 nucleotides align to TRBD2. Per germline, CDR1 MNHEY and CDR2 SVGAGI. The CDR3 covers 15 residues. V gave up 3 bases and J gave up 7 bases; unmatched junction bases: 9. The DNA for the CDR3 is TGTGCCAGCAGTTATTCCCTAGCGGGGCCTTTGACCCAGTACTTC. It is translated as CASSYSLAGPLTQYF.

The J gene is TRBJ2-1, the V gene TRBV4-2, with 14 bases lining up with TRBD2. The CDR3 totals 22 residues. Trimming at V came to 0 bases and at J to 5 bases, leaving 18 bases not matched to a gene. CDR1 and CDR2 (germline): LGHNA, YNFKEQ. CDR3 nucleotides: TGTGCCAGCAGCCAAGACGTGACTAGGGGACTAGCGGGGGTGGTTACCGACAATGAGCAGTTCTTC. Its protein is CASSQDVTRGLAGVVTDNEQFF.

The gene calls are TRBV6-1 and TRBJ2-5; 10 bases fit TRBD1. The better agreement between TRBJ2-7 and the DNA end casts doubt on the J call. The germline V gene encodes CDR1 MNHNS and CDR2 SASEGT. The CDR3 consists of 12 residues. CDR3 sequence (DNA): TGTGCCACTGGGACAGGGGTCTACGAGCAGTACTTC. Amino acid sequence: CATGTGVYEQYF.

This sequence joins TRBV11-2 and TRBJ2-7; TRBD2 matches 10 bases. The CDR3 totals 16 residues. Germline assignment: CDR1 SGHAT and CDR2 FQNNGV. With V trimmed by 1 base and J by 3 bases, 6 bases remained unmatched. The CDR3 here is CASSLAASGGHYEQYF. CDR3 nucleotides: TGTGCCAGCAGCTTAGCGGCTAGCGGGGGTCACTACGAGCAGTACTTC.

The chain combines TRBV18 with TRBJ1-2; D remains ambiguous. The ends were cut back, 6 bases at V and 8 bases at J, with 16 bases in the middle. CDR3 length equals 13 residues. The germline V gene has CDR1 KGHSH and CDR2 LQKENI. The CDR3 nucleotides are TGTGCCAGCTCGCCCGGGAGATTTGAGGGCTACACCTTC. It yields the protein CASSPGRFEGYTF.

This chain links TRBV19 with TRBJ2-2; tentative D call: TRBD1 (5 bases). CDR3 length: 17 residues. Trimming took off 0 bases at V and 6 bases at J, with 17 bases between the two ends. Germline CDR1 is LNHDA and CDR2 is SQIVND (reference sequence). The CDR3 is CASSIDYFQGAPGELFF. CDR3 bases: TGTGCCAGTAGTATAGACTACTTCCAGGGTGCGCCCGGGGAGCTGTTTTTT.

This sequence joins TRBV14 and TRBJ1-1; no reliable D call. The germline V and J ends were trimmed by 0 bases and 0 bases, with 11 bases remaining between them. Per the germline V gene, CDR1 is SGHDN and CDR2 is FVKESK. This CDR3 has 16 amino acids. In nucleotides, the CDR3 is TGTGCCAGCAGCCAAGATAGACGACAAATGAACACTGAAGCTTTCTTT. Encoded protein: CASSQDRRQMNTEAFF.

V usage is TRBV7-9 and J usage is TRBJ1-2, with 9 bases lining up with TRBD1. The CDR3 spans 14 residues. After removal of 4 bases from V and 3 bases from J, the junction contained 3 bases not matched to a gene. Germline-derived CDR1 and CDR2 are SEHNR and FQNEAQ (reference sequence). The CDR3 DNA follows: TGTGCCAGCAGCTCAGGGACAGGGTACTATGGCTACACCTTC. It is translated as CASSSGTGYYGYTF.

V usage is TRBV7-2 and J usage is TRBJ1-2; no definite D call. CDR3 length: 16 amino acids. V lost 0 bases and J 0 bases, leaving 11 bases between the germline ends. CDR1 is SGHTA, CDR2 FQGNSA, per germline. The CDR3, as DNA: TGTGCCAGCAGCTTAGCCCCCCGGAGTTCTAACTATGGCTACACCTTC. This sequence encodes CASSLAPRSSNYGYTF.

This chain joins TRBV5-5 and TRBJ2-1, with D perhaps TRBD2 (6 bases). V was shortened by 4 bases and J by 5 bases, with 10 bases between the two germline ends. The CDR3 contains 13 residues. Germline lookup yields CDR1 SGHKS and CDR2 YYEKEE (reference sequence). The CDR3 nucleotides are TGTGCCAGCAGCGTGGGACTCGACAATGAGCAGTTCTTC. This codes for CASSVGLDNEQFF.

This rearrangement joins TRBV18 to TRBJ1-1; unclear D gene. Germline V CDR1 and CDR2: KGHSH, LQKENI. The V end was cut by 5 bases, the J end by 1 base, with 17 bases between. This CDR3 is 16 amino acids long. The CDR3 DNA reads TGTGCCAGCTCATCCCTGACAAGCCGAAAGAACACTGAAGCTTTCTTT. It yields the protein CASSSLTSRKNTEAFF.

The chain joins TRBV11-2 to TRBJ2-7, with a possible D match to TRBD2 (6 bases). The CDR3 spans 14 residues. CDR1 and CDR2 from the germline V gene are SGHAT and FQNNGV. The germline V and J ends were trimmed by 5 bases and 4 bases, with 15 bases remaining between them. The CDR3 DNA is TGTGCCAGCAGCGGCTACCCCCGGGGGTACGAGCAGTACTTC. Translation gives CASSGYPRGYEQYF.

The chain combines TRBV18 with TRBJ1-1, with TRBD1 matching over 8 bases. The CDR3 is made up of 14 amino acids. Germline V gene data show CDR1 as KGHSH and CDR2 as LQKENI. V trimming: 3 bases; J trimming: 7 bases; junction bases outside the gene matches: 7. CDR3 DNA: TGTGCCAGCTCACCCTTGGACAGGGCAAATGAAGCTTTCTTT. It specifies CASSPLDRANEAFF.

V is TRBV15 and J is TRBJ1-6; TRBD1 matches 7 bases. The junction had 7 bases not matched to a gene; V was cut back by 1 base and J by 7 bases. The germline gives CDR1 LNHNV, CDR2 YYDKDF (reference sequence). This CDR3 region has 16 residues. The CDR3 sequence: CATSRGSGTANSPLHF. For the CDR3, the DNA is TGTGCCACCAGCAGAGGATCAGGGACAGCCAATTCACCCCTCCACTTT.

In DNA form, the CDR3 reads TGTGCCAGTAGTAGGACTAGCGGGGGGTTCAATGAGCAGTTCTTC. Encoded protein: CASSRTSGGFNEQFF. This rearrangement joins TRBV19 to TRBJ2-1; TRBD2 matches at 14 bases. CDR1 and CDR2 (germline): LNHDA, SQIVND (reference sequence). The CDR3 runs to 15 residues. The V and J ends lost 4 bases and 6 bases, in that order; junction bases with no gene match: 2.

This chain links TRBV18 with TRBJ2-4, with a weak D call TRBD1 (5 bases). Trimming left V 3 bases short and J 9 bases short, with 12 bases between. The CDR3 has 13 amino acids. Germline V gene data show CDR1 as KGHSH and CDR2 as LQKENI. CDR3: CASSPSRAVIQYF. The CDR3 coding sequence is TGTGCCAGCTCACCGTCCAGGGCAGTCATTCAGTACTTC.